The entry below gives a single TCR beta chain sequence along with its context. This sample is part of a study of blood T cell repertoires in COVID-19. The CDR3 runs 15 residues. V lost 4 bases and J 1 base, leaving 11 bases between the germline ends. Germline CDR1 and CDR2: LGHDT and YNNKEL (reference sequence). The protocol was immunoSEQ multiplex PCR, while the TCRdb copy is restricted to in-frame clones and leaves out a portion. The data hold some 160,000 clones, with around four fifths observed a single time. The V call is TRBV3-1 (or the pseudogene TRBV3-2), the J call TRBJ1-5, with D possibly being TRBD1 (5 bases). The TCR was taken from a woman aged 80 or older with COVID-19, enrolled during active disease. The sequenced sample consisted of peripheral blood. The chain's CDR3 is CASSRGEGSNQPQHF. The CDR3 coding sequence is TGTGCCAGCAGCCGAGGGGAGGGGAGCAATCAGCCCCAGCATTTT.